This T cell receptor (beta chain) is drawn from a study of OX40 agonist ivuxolimab in advanced cancers. In the study overall: Aged about 23 to 80 with a mean of approximately 57 years, they were approximately 79% male. Prior therapy, whether anti-PD-1, anti-PD-L1 or anti-CTLA-4, was allowed, and approximately 37% had some. One hepatocellular carcinoma and a couple of cutaneous melanoma patients partially responded. Study observations and caveats: Clonal expansion by week 6 occurred in CD4+ and CD8+ blood T cells (at 0.1 to 3.0 mg/kg).

Remarks on this clone: No antigen is known for it.

Data came from immunoSEQ multiplex PCR; TCRdb stores just in-frame clones and leaves some out. The sample consists of about 76,000 clones, about 85% of them appearing once. This CDR3 comprises 19 residues. Germline loops: CDR1 LGHNT, CDR2 FRNRAP. Deletions cut 4 bases from V and 0 bases from J, with 23 bases between. The sample was CD4+ or CD8+ T cells sorted from blood, taken in a trial of the OX40 agonist ivuxolimab. The clonotype comes from an adult with an advanced solid tumor such as melanoma, head and neck, liver or kidney cancer. The chain couples TRBV12-5 to TRBJ2-3; D is possibly TRBD2 (5 bases). DNA of the CDR3: TGTGCTAGTGGTTCCCTCCGCACATTAATGACGGGGAGCACAGATACGCAGTATTTT. Encoded protein: CASGSLRTLMTGSTDTQYF.